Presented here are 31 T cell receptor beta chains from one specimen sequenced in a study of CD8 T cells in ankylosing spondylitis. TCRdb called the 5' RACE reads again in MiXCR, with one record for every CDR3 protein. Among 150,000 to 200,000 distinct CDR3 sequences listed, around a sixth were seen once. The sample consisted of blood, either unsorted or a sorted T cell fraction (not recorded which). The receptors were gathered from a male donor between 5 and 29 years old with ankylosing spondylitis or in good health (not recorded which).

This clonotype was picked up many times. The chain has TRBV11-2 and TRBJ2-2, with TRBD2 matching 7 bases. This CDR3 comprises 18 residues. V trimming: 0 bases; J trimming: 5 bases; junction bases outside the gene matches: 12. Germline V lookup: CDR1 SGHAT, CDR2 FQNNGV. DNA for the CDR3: TGTGCCAGCAGCTTAGATCCCGCGGGAGTCCGAAGAACCGGGGAGCTGTTTTTT. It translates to CASSLDPAGVRRTGELFF.

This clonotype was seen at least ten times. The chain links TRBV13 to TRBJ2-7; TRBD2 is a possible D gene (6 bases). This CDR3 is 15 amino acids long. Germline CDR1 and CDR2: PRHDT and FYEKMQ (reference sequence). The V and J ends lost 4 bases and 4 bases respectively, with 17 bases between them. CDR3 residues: CASSYSGAGIYEQYV. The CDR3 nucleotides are TGTGCCAGCAGCTACTCTGGTGCGGGGATTTACGAGCAGTACGTC.

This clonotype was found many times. The CDR3 DNA sequence: TGTGCCAGCAGCTCGGTGGGGGCAGATACGCAGTATTTT. Protein sequence: CASSSVGADTQYF. This chain uses TRBV5-6 with TRBJ2-3, with D perhaps assigned TRBD1 or TRBD2 (5 bases each). Germline V lookup: CDR1 SGHDT, CDR2 YYEEEE. The CDR3 runs to 13 residues. V was shortened by 3 bases and J by 4 bases, with 9 bases between the two germline ends.

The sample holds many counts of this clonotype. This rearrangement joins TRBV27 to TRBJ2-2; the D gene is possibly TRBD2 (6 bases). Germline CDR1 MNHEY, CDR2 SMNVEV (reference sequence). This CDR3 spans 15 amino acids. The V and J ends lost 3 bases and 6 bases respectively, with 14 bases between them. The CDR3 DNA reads TGTGCCAGCAGTTTGCTCCGGGGGAGGTCCGGGGAGCTGTTTTTT. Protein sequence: CASSLLRGRSGELFF.

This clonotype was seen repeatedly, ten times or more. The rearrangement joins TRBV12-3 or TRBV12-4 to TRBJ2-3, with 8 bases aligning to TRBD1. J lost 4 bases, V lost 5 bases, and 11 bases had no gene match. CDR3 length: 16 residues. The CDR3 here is CASSPQQGAKADTQYF. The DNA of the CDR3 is TGTGCCAGCAGTCCGCAGCAGGGGGCAAAAGCAGATACGCAGTATTTT.

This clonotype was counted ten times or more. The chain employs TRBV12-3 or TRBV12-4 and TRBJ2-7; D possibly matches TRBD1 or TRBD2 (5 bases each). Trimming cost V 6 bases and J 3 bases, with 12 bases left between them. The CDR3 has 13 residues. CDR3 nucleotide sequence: TGTGCCAGCAGGCGACTGGGGGACTACGAGCAGTACGTC. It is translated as CASRRLGDYEQYV.

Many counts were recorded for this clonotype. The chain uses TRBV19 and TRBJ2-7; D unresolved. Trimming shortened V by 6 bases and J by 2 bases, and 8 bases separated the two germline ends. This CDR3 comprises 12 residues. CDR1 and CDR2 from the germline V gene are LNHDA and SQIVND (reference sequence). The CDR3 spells CASRPPPYEQYF. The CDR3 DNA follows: TGTGCCAGTAGACCCCCGCCCTACGAGCAGTACTTC. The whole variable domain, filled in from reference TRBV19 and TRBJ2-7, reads DGGITQSPKYLFRKEGQNVTLSCEQNLNHDAMYWYRQDPGQGLRLIYYSQIVNDFQKGDIAEGYSVSREKKESFPLTVTSAQKNPTAFYLCASRPPPYEQYFGPGTRLTVT.

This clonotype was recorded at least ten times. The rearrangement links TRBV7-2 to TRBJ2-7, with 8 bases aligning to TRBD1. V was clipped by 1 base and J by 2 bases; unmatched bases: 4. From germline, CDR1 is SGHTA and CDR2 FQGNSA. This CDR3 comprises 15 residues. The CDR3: CASSLVGQGPYEQYF. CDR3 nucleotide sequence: TGTGCCAGCAGCTTAGTAGGACAGGGCCCCTACGAGCAGTACTTC.

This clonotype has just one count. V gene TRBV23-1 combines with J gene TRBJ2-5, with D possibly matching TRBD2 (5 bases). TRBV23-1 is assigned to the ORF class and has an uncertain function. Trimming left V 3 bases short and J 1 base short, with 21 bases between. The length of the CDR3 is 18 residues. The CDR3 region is CASSHNGLPGGCQETQYF. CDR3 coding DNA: TGCGCCAGCAGTCATAACGGCCTTCCCGGAGGTTGCCAAGAGACCCAGTACTTC.

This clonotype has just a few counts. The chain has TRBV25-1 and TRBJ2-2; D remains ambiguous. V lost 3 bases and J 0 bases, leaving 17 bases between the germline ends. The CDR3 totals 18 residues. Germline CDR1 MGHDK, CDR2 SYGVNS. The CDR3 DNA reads TGTGCCAGCAGTGAGCGTTTATGGGCCAAGCCGAACACCGGGGAGCTGTTTTTT. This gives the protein CASSERLWAKPNTGELFF.

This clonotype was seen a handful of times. CDR3 in DNA: TGTGCCAGCTCTCCCCGGGACCTGAGCACTGAAGCTTTCTTT. Its protein is CASSPRDLSTEAFF. The J gene is TRBJ1-1, the V gene TRBV18, with D maybe TRBD1 (5 bases). The CDR3 is 14 residues long. Germline V gene data show CDR1 as KGHSH and CDR2 as LQKENI. Trimming pared 6 bases from V and 4 bases from J, leaving 15 bases between. Together with reference TRBV18 and TRBJ1-1, the CDR3 gives the full variable domain: NAGVMQNPRHLVRRRGQEARLRCSPMKGHSHVYWYRQLPEEGLKFMVYLQKENIIDESGMPKERFSAEFPKEGPSILRIQQVVRGDSAAYFCASSPRDLSTEAFFGQGTRLTVV.

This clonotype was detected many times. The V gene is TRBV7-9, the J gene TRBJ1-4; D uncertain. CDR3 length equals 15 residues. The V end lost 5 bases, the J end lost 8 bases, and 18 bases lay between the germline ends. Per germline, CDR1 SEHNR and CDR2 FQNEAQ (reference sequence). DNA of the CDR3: TGTGCCAGCAGCCCAGGACTCCAACCCACAGAAAAACTGTTTTTT. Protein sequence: CASSPGLQPTEKLFF.

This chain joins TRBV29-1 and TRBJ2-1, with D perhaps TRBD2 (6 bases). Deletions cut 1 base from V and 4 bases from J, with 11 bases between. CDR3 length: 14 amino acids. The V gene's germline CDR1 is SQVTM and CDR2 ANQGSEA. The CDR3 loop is CSVEVLANYNEQFF. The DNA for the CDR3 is TGCAGCGTTGAAGTACTAGCAAATTACAATGAGCAGTTCTTC.

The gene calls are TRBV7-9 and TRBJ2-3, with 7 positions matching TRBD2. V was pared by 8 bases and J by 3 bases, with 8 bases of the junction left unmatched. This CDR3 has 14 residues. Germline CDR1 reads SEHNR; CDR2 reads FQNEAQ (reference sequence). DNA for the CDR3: TGTGCCAGCCGAGGCGGCGGGAGTACAGATACGCAGTATTTT. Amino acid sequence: CASRGGGSTDTQYF.

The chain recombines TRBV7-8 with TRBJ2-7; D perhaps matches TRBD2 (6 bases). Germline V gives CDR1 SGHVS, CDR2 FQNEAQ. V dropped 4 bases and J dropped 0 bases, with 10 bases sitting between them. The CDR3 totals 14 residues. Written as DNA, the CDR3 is TGTGCCAGCAGCTATGGGCGGGGCTCCTACGAGCAGTACGTC. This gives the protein CASSYGRGSYEQYV.

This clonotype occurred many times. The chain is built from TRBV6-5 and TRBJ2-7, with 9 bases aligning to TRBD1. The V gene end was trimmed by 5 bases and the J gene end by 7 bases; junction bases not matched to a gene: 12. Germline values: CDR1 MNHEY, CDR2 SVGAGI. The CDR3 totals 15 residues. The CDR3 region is CASSQTKQGALEQYF. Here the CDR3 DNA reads TGTGCCAGCAGTCAGACGAAACAGGGGGCACTGGAGCAGTACTTC.

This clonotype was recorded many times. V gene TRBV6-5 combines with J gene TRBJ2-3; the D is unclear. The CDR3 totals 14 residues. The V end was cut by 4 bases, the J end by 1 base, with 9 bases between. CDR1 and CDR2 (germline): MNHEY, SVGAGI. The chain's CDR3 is CASSSPGGTDTQYF. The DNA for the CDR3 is TGTGCCAGCAGTTCCCCTGGCGGCACAGATACGCAGTATTTT.

CDR3 nucleotide sequence: TGTGCCAGCAGTTTAGTGGGTAGTCGGGAGACCCAGTACTTC. The encoded protein is CASSLVGSRETQYF. The V call is TRBV12-3 or TRBV12-4, the J call TRBJ2-5; D call uncertain. The CDR3 runs to 14 residues. Deletions cut 1 base from V and 5 bases from J, with 11 bases between.

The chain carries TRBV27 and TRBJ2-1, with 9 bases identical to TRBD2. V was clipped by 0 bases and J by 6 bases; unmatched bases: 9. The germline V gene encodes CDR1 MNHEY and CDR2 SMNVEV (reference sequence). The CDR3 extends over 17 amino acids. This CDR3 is CASSLSAGGQGFNEQFF. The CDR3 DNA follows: TGTGCCAGCAGTTTATCCGCGGGGGGGCAGGGGTTCAATGAGCAGTTCTTC.

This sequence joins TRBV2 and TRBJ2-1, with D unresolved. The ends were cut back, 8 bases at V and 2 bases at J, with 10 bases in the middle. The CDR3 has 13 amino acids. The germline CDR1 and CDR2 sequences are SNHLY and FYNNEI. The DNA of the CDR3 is TGTGCCAGCGGTCGGGTAACCTACAATGAGCAGTTCTTC. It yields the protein CASGRVTYNEQFF.

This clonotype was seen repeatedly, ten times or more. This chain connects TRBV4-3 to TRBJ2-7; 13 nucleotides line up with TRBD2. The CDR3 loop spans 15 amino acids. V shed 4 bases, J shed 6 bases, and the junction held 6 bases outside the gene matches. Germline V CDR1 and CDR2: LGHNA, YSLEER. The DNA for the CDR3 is TGCGCCAGCAGCCGTGGACTAGCGGGAGACCGCGAGCAGTACTTC. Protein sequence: CASSRGLAGDREQYF.

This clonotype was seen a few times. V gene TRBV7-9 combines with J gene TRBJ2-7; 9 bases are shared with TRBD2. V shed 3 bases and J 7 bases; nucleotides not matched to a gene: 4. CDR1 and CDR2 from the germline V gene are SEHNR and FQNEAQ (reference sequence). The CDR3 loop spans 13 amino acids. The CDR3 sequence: CASSLGTSPEQYF. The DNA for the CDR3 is TGTGCCAGCAGCTTGGGGACTAGCCCAGAGCAGTACTTC.

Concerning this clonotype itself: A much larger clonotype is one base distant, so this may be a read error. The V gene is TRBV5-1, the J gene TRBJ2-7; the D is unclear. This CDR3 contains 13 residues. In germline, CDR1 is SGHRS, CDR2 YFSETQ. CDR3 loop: CASSLSGGYGQYF. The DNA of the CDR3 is TGCGCCAGCAGCTTGTCGGGTGGCTACGGGCAGTACTTC. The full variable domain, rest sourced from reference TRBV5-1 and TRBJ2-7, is KAGVTQTPRYLIKTRGQQVTLSCSPISGHRSVSWYQQTPGQGLQFLFEYFSETQRNKGNFPGRFSGRQFSNSRSEMNVSTLELGDSALYLCASSLSGGYGQYFGPGTRLTVT.

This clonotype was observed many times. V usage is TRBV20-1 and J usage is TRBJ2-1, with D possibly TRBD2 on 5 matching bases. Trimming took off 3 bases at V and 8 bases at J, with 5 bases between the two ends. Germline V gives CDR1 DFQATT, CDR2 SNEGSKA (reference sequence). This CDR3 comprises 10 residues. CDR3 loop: CSARGDEQFF. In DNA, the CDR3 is TGCAGTGCTAGGGGAGATGAGCAGTTCTTC.

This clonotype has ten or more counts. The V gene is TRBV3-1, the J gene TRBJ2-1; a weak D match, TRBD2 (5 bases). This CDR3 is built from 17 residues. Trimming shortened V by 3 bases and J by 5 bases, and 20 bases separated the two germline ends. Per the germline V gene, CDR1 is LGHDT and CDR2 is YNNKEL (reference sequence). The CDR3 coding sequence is TGTGCCAGCAGCCATACAGTGACTGGACTCTTTGACAATGAGCAGTTCTTC. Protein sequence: CASSHTVTGLFDNEQFF.

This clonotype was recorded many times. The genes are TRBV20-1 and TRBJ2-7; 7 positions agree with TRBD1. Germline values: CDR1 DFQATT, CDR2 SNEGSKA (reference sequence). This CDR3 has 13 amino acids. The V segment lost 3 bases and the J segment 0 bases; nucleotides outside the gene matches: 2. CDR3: CSARAGGSYEQYV. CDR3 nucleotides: TGCAGTGCTAGGGCAGGGGGCTCCTACGAGCAGTACGTC.

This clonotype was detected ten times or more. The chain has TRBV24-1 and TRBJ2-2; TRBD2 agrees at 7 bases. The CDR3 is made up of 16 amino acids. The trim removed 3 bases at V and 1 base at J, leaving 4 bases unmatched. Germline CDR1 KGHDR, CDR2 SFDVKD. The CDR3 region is CATSDRTSRNTGELFF. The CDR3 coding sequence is TGTGCCACCAGTGATCGGACTAGTCGGAACACCGGGGAGCTGTTTTTT.

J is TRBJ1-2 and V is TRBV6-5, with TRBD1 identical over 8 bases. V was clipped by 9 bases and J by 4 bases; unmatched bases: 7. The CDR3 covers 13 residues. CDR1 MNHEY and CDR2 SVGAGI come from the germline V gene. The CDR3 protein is CASKTGVSYGYTF. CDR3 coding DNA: TGTGCCAGTAAGACAGGGGTTAGCTATGGCTACACCTTC.

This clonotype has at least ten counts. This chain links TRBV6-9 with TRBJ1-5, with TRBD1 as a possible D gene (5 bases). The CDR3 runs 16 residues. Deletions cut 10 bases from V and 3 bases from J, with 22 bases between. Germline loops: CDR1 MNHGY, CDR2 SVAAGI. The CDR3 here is CAIMWGQASSNQPQHF. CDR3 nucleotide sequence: TGTGCCATCATGTGGGGCCAGGCTAGCTCCAATCAGCCCCAGCATTTT.

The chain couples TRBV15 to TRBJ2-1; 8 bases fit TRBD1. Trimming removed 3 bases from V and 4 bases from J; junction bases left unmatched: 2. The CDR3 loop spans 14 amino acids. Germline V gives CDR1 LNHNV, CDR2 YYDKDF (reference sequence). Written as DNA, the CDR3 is TGTGCCACCAGCAGGGGACAGGCGTACAATGAGCAGTTCTTC. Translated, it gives CATSRGQAYNEQFF.

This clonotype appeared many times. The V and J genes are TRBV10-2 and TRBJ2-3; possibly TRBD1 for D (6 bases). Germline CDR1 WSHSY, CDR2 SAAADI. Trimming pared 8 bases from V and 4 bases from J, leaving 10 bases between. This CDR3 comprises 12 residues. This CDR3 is CASRQVADTQYF. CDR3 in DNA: TGCGCCAGCCGACAGGTTGCAGATACGCAGTATTTT.